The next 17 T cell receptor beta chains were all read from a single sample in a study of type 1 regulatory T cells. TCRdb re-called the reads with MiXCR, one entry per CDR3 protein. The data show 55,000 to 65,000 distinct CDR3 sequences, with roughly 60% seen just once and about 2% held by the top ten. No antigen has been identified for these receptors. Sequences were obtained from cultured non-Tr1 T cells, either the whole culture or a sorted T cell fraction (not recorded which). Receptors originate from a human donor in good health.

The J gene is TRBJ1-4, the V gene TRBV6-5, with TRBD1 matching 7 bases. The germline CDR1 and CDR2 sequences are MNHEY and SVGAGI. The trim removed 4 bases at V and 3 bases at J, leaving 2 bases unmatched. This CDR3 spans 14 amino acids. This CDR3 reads CASSSTGANEKLFF. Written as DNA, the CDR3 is TGTGCCAGCAGTTCTACAGGGGCTAATGAAAAACTGTTTTTT.

The CDR3 DNA is TGCAGCGTCCTAGGGGGGGCAGGTTCCAACACCGGGGAGCTGTTTTTT. Translated, it gives CSVLGGAGSNTGELFF. V is TRBV29-1 and J is TRBJ2-2, with D perhaps TRBD2 (7 bases). Trimming cost V 6 bases and J 2 bases, with 19 bases left between them. The length of the CDR3 is 16 residues. Germline V gene lookup returns CDR1 SQVTM and CDR2 ANQGSEA.

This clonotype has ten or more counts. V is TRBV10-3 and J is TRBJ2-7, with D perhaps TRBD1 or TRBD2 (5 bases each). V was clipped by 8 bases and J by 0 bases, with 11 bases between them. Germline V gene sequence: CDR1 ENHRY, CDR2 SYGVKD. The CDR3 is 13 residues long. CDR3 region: CAISRGDSYEQYF. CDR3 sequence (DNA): TGTGCCATCTCCCGAGGGGACTCCTACGAGCAGTACTTC.

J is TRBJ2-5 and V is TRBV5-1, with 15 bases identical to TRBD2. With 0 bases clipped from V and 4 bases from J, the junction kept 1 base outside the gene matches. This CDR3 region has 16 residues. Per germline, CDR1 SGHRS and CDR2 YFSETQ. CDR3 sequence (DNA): TGCGCCAGCAGCTTGGCGGGACTAGCGGGAGGAGAGACCCAGTACTTC. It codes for CASSLAGLAGGETQYF.

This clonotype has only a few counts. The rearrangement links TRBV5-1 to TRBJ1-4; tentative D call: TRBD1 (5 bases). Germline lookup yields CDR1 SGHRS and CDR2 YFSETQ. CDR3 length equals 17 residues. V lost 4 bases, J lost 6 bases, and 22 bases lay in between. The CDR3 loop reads CASSGSGAVSGYEKLFF. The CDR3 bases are TGCGCCAGCAGCGGATCCGGGGCCGTGTCGGGGTATGAAAAACTGTTTTTT.

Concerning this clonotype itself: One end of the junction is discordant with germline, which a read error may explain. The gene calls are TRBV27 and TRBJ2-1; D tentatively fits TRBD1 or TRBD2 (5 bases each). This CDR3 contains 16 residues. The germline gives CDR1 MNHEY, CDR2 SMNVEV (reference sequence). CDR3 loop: CVSSLEGPRDYNEQFF. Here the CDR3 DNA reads TGTGTCAGCAGCCTAGAGGGACCGAGAGACTACAATGAGCAGTTCTTC.

The CDR3 reads CASSPSGGGRNTIYF. The CDR3 region has the DNA TGTGCCAGCAGCCCCTCGGGGGGAGGAAGAAACACCATATATTTT. The genes are TRBV28 and TRBJ1-3; possible D gene TRBD1, 5 bases. The CDR3 consists of 15 residues. V was cut by 6 bases and J by 5 bases, with 17 bases left in between. Per the germline V gene, CDR1 is MDHEN and CDR2 is SYDVKM.

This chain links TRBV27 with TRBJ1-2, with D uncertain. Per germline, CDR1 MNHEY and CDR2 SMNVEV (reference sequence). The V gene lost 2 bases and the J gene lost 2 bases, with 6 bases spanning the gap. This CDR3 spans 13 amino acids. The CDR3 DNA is TGTGCCAGCAGTTTAGCCGGGAACTATGGCTACACCTTC. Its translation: CASSLAGNYGYTF.

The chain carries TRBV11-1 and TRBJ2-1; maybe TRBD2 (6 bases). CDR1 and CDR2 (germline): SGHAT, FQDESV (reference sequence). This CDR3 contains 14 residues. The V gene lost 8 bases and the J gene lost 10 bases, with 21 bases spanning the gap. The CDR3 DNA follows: TGTGCCAGCGCGACTAGTCCTTCCGCGGGAGAGCAGTTCTTC. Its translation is CASATSPSAGEQFF.

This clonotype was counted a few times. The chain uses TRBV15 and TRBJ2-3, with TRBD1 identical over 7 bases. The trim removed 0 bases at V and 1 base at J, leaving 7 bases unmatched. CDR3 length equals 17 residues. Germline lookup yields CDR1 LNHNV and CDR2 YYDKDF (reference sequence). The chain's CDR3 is CATSRDYTGAGTDTQYF. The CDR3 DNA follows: TGTGCCACCAGCAGAGACTACACAGGGGCTGGCACAGATACGCAGTATTTT.

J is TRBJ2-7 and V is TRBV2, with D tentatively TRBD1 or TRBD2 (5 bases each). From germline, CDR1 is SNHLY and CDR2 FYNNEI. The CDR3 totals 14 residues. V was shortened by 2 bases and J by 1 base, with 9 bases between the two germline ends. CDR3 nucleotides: TGTGCCAGCAGTGAACAGGGACCTTCCTACGAGCAGTACTTC. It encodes CASSEQGPSYEQYF.

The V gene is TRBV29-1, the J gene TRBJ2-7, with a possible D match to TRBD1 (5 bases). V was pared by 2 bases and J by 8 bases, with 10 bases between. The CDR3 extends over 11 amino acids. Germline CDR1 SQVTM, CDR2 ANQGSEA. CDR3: CSVERGTKQYF. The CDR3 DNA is TGCAGCGTTGAAAGGGGAACGAAGCAGTACTTC.

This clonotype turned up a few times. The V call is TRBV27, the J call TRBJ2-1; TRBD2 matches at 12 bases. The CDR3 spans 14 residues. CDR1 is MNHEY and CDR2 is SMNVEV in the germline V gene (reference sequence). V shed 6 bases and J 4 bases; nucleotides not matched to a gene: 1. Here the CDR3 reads CASRGTSGYNEQFF. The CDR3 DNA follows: TGTGCCAGCAGGGGGACTAGCGGGTACAATGAGCAGTTCTTC.

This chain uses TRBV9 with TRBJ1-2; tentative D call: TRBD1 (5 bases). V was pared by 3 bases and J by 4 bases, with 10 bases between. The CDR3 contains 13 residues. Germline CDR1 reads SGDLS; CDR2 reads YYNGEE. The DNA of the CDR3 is TGTGCCAGCAGCGCAGGGTTTGGCTATGGCTACACCTTC. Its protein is CASSAGFGYGYTF.

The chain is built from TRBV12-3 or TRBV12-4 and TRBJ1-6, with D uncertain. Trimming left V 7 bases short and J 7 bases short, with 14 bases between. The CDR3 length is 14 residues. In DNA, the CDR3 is TGTGCCAGCAATAGAGGCGGTGCAAATTCACCCCTCCACTTT. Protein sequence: CASNRGGANSPLHF.

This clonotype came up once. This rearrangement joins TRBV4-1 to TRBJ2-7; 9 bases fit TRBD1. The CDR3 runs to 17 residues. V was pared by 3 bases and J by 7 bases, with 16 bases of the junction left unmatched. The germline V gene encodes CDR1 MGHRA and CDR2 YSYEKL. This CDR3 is CASSQIGTHPDRGEQYF. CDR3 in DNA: TGCGCCAGCAGCCAGATCGGGACCCATCCCGACAGGGGGGAGCAGTACTTC.

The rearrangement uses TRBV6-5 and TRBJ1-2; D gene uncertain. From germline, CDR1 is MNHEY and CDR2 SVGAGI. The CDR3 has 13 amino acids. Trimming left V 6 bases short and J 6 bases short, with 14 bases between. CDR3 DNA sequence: TGTGCCAGCAGGACACCGCTCTTAAATGGCTACACCTTC. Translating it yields CASRTPLLNGYTF.